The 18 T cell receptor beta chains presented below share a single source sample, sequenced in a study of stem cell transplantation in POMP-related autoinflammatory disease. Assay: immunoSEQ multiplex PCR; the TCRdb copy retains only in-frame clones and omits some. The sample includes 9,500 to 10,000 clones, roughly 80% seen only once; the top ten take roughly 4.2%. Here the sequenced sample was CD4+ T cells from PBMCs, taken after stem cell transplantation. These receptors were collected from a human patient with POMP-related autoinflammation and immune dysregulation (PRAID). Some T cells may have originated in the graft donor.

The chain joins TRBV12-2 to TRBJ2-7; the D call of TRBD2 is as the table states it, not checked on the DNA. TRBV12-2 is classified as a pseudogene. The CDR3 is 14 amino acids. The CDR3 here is CASRRSGDSYEQYF. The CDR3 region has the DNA TGTGCAAGTCGCCGTAGCGGGGATTCCTACGAGCAGTACTTC.

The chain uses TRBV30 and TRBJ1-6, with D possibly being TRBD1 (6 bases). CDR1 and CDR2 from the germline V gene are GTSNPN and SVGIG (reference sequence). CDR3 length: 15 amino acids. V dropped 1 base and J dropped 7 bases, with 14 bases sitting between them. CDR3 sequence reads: CAWSGQGGANSPLHF. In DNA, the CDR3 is TGTGCCTGGAGTGGACAAGGGGGGGCGAATTCACCCCTCCACTTT.

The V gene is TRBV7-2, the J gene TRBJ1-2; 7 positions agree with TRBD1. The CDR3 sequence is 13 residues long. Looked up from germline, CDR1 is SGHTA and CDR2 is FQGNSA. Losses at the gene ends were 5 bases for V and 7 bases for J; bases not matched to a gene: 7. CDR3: CASSPDRTGGYTF. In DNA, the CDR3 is TGTGCCAGCAGCCCGGACAGGACCGGTGGCTACACCTTC.

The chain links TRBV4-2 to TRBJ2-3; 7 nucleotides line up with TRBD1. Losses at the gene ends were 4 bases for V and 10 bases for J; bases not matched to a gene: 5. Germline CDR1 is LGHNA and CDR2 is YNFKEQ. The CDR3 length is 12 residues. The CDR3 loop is CASSRQGEAQYF. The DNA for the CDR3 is TGTGCCAGCAGCCGACAGGGCGAAGCGCAGTATTTT.

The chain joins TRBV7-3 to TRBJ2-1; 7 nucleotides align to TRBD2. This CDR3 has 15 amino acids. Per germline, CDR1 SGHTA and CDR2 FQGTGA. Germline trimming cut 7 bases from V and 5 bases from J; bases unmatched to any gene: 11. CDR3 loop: CASTREGGPNNEQFF. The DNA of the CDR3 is TGTGCCAGCACCCGAGAGGGAGGGCCCAACAATGAGCAGTTCTTC.

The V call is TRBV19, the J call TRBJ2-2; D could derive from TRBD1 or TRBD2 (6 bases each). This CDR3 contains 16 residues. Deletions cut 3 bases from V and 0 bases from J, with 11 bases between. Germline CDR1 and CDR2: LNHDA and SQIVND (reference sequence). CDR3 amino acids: CASSIRGAPNTGELFF. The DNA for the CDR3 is TGTGCCAGTAGTATTAGGGGGGCACCGAACACCGGGGAGCTGTTTTTT.

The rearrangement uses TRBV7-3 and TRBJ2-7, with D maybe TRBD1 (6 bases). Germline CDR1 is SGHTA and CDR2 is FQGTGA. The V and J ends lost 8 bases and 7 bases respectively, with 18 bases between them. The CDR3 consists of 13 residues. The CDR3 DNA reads TGTGCCAGCGGGCCTGGGGGCTTCGGGGAGCAGTACTTC. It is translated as CASGPGGFGEQYF.

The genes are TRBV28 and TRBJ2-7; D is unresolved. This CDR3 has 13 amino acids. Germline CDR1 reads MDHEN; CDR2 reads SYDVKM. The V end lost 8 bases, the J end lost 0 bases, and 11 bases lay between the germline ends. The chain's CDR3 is CASGLEHSYEQYF. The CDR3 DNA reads TGTGCCAGCGGCTTAGAGCACTCCTACGAGCAGTACTTC.

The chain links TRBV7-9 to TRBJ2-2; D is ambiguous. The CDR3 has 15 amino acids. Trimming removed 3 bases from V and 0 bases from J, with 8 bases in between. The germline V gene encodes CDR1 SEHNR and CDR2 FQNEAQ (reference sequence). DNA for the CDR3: TGTGCCAGCAGCTTCGGACGGACGAACACCGGGGAGCTGTTTTTT. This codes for CASSFGRTNTGELFF.

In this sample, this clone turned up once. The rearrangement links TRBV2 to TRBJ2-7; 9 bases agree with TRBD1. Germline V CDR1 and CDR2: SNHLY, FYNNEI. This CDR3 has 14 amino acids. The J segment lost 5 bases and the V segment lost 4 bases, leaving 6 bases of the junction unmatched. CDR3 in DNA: TGTGCCAGCAGTGGCGGGACAGGGCCCCACGAGCAGTACTTC. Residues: CASSGGTGPHEQYF.

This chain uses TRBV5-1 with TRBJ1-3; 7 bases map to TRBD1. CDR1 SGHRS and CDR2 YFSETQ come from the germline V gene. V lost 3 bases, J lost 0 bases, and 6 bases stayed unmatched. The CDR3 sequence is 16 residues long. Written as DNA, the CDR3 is TGCGCCAGCAGCTCGACAGGGTTGGTCTCTGGAAACACCATATATTTT. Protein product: CASSSTGLVSGNTIYF.

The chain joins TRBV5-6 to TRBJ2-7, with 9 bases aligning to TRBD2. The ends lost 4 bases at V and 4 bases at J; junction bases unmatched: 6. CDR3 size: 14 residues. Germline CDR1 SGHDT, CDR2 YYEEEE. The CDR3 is CASSRGLAVYEQYF. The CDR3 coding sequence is TGTGCCAGCAGCAGGGGACTAGCTGTTTACGAGCAGTACTTC.

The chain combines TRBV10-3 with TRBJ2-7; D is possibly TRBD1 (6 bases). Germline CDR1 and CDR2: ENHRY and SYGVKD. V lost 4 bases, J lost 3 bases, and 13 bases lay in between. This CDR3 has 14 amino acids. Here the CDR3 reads CAISAGTRHYEQYF. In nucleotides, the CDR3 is TGTGCCATCAGTGCCGGGACAAGACACTACGAGCAGTACTTC.

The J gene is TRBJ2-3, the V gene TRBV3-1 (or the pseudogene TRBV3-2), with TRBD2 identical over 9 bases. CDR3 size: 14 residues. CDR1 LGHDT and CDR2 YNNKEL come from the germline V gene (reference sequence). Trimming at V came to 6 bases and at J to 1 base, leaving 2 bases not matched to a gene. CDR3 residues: CASSWTSGTDTQYF. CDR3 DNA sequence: TGTGCCAGCAGTTGGACTAGCGGCACAGATACGCAGTATTTT.

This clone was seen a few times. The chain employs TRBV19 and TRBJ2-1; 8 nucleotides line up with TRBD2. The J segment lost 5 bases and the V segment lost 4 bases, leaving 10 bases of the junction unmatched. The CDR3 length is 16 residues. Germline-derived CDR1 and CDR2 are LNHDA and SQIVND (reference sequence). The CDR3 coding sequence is TGTGCCAGTAGTACCTCCAGCGGGAGACTTAACAATGAGCAGTTCTTC. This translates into CASSTSSGRLNNEQFF.

DNA of the CDR3: TGCAGCGTTCACGGGACGGTGAACACTGAAGCTTTCTTT. Residues: CSVHGTVNTEAFF. J is TRBJ1-1 and V is TRBV29-1; D might be TRBD1 (5 bases). The germline V gene has CDR1 SQVTM and CDR2 ANQGSEA. Trimming took off 5 bases at V and 0 bases at J, with 10 bases between the two ends. The CDR3 sequence is 13 residues long.

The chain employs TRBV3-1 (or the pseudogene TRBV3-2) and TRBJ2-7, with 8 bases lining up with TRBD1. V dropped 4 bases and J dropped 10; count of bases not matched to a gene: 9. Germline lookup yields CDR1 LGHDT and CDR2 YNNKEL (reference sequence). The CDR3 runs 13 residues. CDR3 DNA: TGTGCCAGCAGCCGTCGGACAGGGTTTGTCCAGTACTTC. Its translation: CASSRRTGFVQYF.

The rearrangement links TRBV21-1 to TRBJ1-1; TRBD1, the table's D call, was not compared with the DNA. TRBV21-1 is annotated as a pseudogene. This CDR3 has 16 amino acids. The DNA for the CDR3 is TGTGCCAGCAGCAAAAAGGAGGTAGGGACAGCCTGTGGAGCTTTCTTT. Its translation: CASSKKEVGTACGAFF.